The 18 T cell receptor beta chains below come from one sample, sequenced in a study of cytomegalovirus exposure and HLA in healthy donors. The protocol was immunoSEQ multiplex PCR, while the TCRdb copy is restricted to in-frame clones and leaves out a portion. The sample shows 200,000 to 250,000 clones, about 90% of them seen only once. The specimen was PBMCs. The receptors were gathered from a woman younger than 35 in good health and CMV-seronegative.

The chain links TRBV7-9 to TRBJ1-5; D remains unclear. CDR3 length: 14 amino acids. With 2 bases removed from V and 4 bases from J, the gap between germline ends came to 9 bases. CDR1 and CDR2 from the germline V gene are SEHNR and FQNEAQ (reference sequence). This CDR3 is CASSLLGRNQPQHF. DNA for the CDR3: TGTGCCAGCAGCTTATTAGGGAGGAATCAGCCCCAGCATTTT.

The chain carries TRBV10-2 and TRBJ2-7; D perhaps matches TRBD1 (6 bases). V lost 8 bases, J lost 3 bases, and 20 bases lay in between. This CDR3 is built from 15 residues. Germline V gives CDR1 WSHSY, CDR2 SAAADI. CDR3 DNA: TGCGCCAGCTCTAGTAGGGGGTTAGGGGACTACGAGCAGTACTTC. It codes for CASSSRGLGDYEQYF.

The J gene is TRBJ1-2, the V gene TRBV28; the D gene is possibly TRBD1 (6 bases). The germline V gene has CDR1 MDHEN and CDR2 SYDVKM. This CDR3 is built from 14 residues. The V gene lost 3 bases and the J gene lost 5 bases, with 13 bases spanning the gap. This chain's CDR3 is CASSFGQGGYGYTF. The CDR3 DNA is TGTGCCAGCAGTTTTGGGCAAGGGGGATATGGCTACACCTTC.

The chain links TRBV27 to TRBJ2-1, with 7 nucleotides matching TRBD1. J was trimmed by 7 bases and V by 5 bases; bases with no gene match: 5. The CDR3 is 13 residues long. Looked up from germline, CDR1 is MNHEY and CDR2 is SMNVEV (reference sequence). The CDR3, as DNA: TGTGCCAGCAGTCCTTTCAGGGGGAATGAGCAGTTCTTC. Amino acid sequence: CASSPFRGNEQFF.

This clone was found once. The rearrangement joins TRBV4-1 to TRBJ2-7, with 8 bases lining up with TRBD1. Germline V CDR1 and CDR2: MGHRA, YSYEKL. The CDR3 covers 15 residues. The J segment lost 1 base and the V segment lost 3 bases, leaving 5 bases of the junction unmatched. In nucleotides, the CDR3 is TGCGCCAGCAGCCACCCCGGGACAGGATCCTACGAGCAGTACTTC. Translating it yields CASSHPGTGSYEQYF.

The chain employs TRBV5-1 and TRBJ2-5, with 7 bases identical to TRBD1. Germline loops: CDR1 SGHRS, CDR2 YFSETQ. V was clipped by 4 bases and J by 3 bases; unmatched bases: 9. The CDR3 contains 15 residues. The CDR3 loop reads CASSAAGTVKETQYF. The CDR3 DNA reads as TGCGCCAGCAGCGCAGCCGGGACAGTGAAAGAGACCCAGTACTTC.

The V gene is TRBV27, the J gene TRBJ1-2; D is unclear. This CDR3 comprises 14 residues. Germline CDR1 reads MNHEY; CDR2 reads SMNVEV (reference sequence). V was shortened by 2 bases and J by 0 bases, with 7 bases between the two germline ends. CDR3 DNA sequence: TGTGCCAGCAGTTTAAGACACACTAACTATGGCTACACCTTC. Protein: CASSLRHTNYGYTF.

The chain employs TRBV7-9 and TRBJ2-1; D gene unclear. In germline, CDR1 is SEHNR, CDR2 FQNEAQ (reference sequence). The CDR3 totals 13 residues. V lost 0 bases and J 5 bases, leaving 5 bases between the germline ends. For the CDR3, the DNA is TGTGCCAGCAGCTTAGCGCTACACAATGAGCAGTTCTTC. Protein: CASSLALHNEQFF.

This chain uses TRBV10-3 with TRBJ1-1; D remains ambiguous. Germline CDR1 reads ENHRY; CDR2 reads SYGVKD. This CDR3 has 13 residues. V was trimmed by 6 bases and J by 0 bases, leaving 8 bases between them. The CDR3 sequence: CAISGPMNTEAFF. CDR3 nucleotides: TGTGCCATCAGCGGTCCAATGAACACTGAAGCTTTCTTT.

The gene calls are TRBV19 and TRBJ1-6, with 11 bases lining up with TRBD1. With 6 bases clipped from V and 7 bases from J, the junction kept 11 bases outside the gene matches. The germline V gene has CDR1 LNHDA and CDR2 SQIVND (reference sequence). The CDR3 is 17 residues long. The CDR3 region is CASSPGTGGSNNSPLHF. As DNA, the CDR3 is TGTGCCAGTAGCCCCGGGACAGGGGGAAGTAACAATTCACCCCTCCACTTT.

The gene calls are TRBV10-3 and TRBJ1-1; 8 nucleotides align to TRBD1. Germline V gene lookup returns CDR1 ENHRY and CDR2 SYGVKD. This CDR3 has 15 residues. V shed 8 bases and J 1 base; nucleotides not matched to a gene: 9. The CDR3 region has the DNA TGTGCCATCGGGGCCAGGGACAGGTCGAACACTGAAGCTTTCTTT. Amino acid sequence: CAIGARDRSNTEAFF.

This clone was detected only once. This chain uses TRBV11-2 with TRBJ2-7; D is perhaps TRBD2 (6 bases). Looked up from germline, CDR1 is SGHAT and CDR2 is FQNNGV. The V end was cut by 5 bases, the J end by 5 bases, with 19 bases between. This CDR3 region has 15 residues. CDR3 loop: CASSVGRLVPHEQYF. DNA of the CDR3: TGTGCCAGCAGCGTAGGACGACTAGTTCCCCACGAGCAGTACTTC. Drawing the rest from reference TRBV11-2 and TRBJ2-7, the complete variable domain is EAGVAQSPRYKIIEKRQSVAFWCNPISGHATLYWYQQILGQGPKLLIQFQNNGVVDDSQLPKDRFSAERLKGVDSTLKIQPAKLEDSAVYLCASSVGRLVPHEQYFGPGTRLTVT.

The chain couples TRBV7-4 to TRBJ2-1; 10 bases align to TRBD2. V was clipped by 7 bases and J by 8 bases; unmatched bases: 14. The CDR3 is made up of 16 amino acids. Germline V CDR1 and CDR2: SGHVT, SQSDAQ. The CDR3 protein is CASNHALAGEMDEQFF. The CDR3 bases are TGTGCCAGCAACCACGCGCTAGCGGGAGAGATGGATGAGCAGTTCTTC.

J is TRBJ1-2 and V is TRBV19; D might be TRBD1 (5 bases). CDR3 length: 12 amino acids. Germline values: CDR1 LNHDA, CDR2 SQIVND (reference sequence). Trimming cost V 3 bases and J 7 bases, with 9 bases left between them. The CDR3 DNA follows: TGTGCCAGTAGTATCGGGGGGATTGGCTACACCTTC. It translates to CASSIGGIGYTF.

J is TRBJ2-3 and V is TRBV7-3; TRBD2 is a possible D gene (5 bases). V dropped 4 bases and J dropped 0 bases, with 8 bases sitting between them. From germline, CDR1 is SGHTA and CDR2 FQGTGA. This CDR3 region has 14 residues. This CDR3 reads CASSSRTSTDTQYF. In DNA, the CDR3 is TGTGCCAGCAGCTCCAGGACTAGCACAGATACGCAGTATTTT.

This clone occurred a few times. The rearrangement joins TRBV7-8 to TRBJ2-7; D gene ambiguous. CDR1 and CDR2 from the germline V gene are SGHVS and FQNEAQ. The CDR3 is made up of 14 amino acids. Trimming removed 5 bases from V and 5 bases from J, with 16 bases in between. The CDR3 is CASSPRLTVHEQYF. The CDR3, as DNA: TGTGCCAGCAGCCCCAGACTCACGGTCCACGAGCAGTACTTC.

The rearrangement joins TRBV30 to TRBJ2-1, with 8 bases identical to TRBD2. Germline values: CDR1 GTSNPN, CDR2 SVGIG (reference sequence). V was pared by 1 base and J by 10 bases, with 9 bases of the junction left unmatched. This CDR3 has 14 residues. CDR3 in amino acids: CAWSAGRREVEQFF. The CDR3 region has the DNA TGTGCCTGGAGTGCAGGCCGGCGGGAGGTCGAGCAGTTCTTC.

The chain uses TRBV6-1 and TRBJ1-6; possible D gene TRBD1, 6 bases. Trimming stripped 7 bases from V and 0 bases from J, with 10 bases between. This CDR3 has 15 amino acids. Germline loops: CDR1 MNHNS, CDR2 SASEGT. This CDR3 reads CASIQGISYNSPLHF. Written as DNA, the CDR3 is TGTGCCAGCATCCAGGGGATCTCCTATAATTCACCCCTCCACTTT.